The present T cell receptor beta chain was sequenced within a study of blood T cell repertoires in COVID-19. Someone with COVID-19 had been met by exposed participants within 2 weeks before study entry. Assay: immunoSEQ multiplex PCR; the TCRdb copy retains only in-frame clones and omits some. The sample shows over 350,000 clones, approximately 90% of them seen only once. The germline CDR1 and CDR2 sequences are LNHDA and SQIVND (reference sequence). After removal of 8 bases from V and 0 bases from J, the junction contained 9 bases not matched to a gene. The CDR3 length is 16 residues. The rearrangement joins TRBV19 to TRBJ1-1; 10 positions agree with TRBD1. This TCR was sampled from a woman aged 40 to 50 who had been exposed to COVID-19. The sample was PBMCs or T cells enriched from blood (not recorded which). In DNA form, the CDR3 reads TGTGCCAGTGGGGACAGGGGCCGGGTTATGAACACTGAAGCTTTCTTT. Protein: CASGDRGRVMNTEAFF.